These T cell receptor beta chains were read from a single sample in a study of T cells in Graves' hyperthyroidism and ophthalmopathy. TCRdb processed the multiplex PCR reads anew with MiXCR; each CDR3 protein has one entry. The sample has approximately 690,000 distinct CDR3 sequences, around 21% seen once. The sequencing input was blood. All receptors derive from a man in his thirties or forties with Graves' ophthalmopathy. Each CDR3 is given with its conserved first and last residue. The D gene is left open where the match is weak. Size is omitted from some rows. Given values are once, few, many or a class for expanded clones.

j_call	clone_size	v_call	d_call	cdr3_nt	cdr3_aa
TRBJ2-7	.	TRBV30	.	TGTGCCTGGCGCGGCCCGGGTGGGGCGGAGCAGTACTTC	CAWRGPGGAEQYF
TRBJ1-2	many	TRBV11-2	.	TGTGCCAGCAGCTTAGAGACAGGCTATGGCTACACCTTC	CASSLETGYGYTF
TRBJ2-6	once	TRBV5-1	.	TGCGCCAGCAGCCCTGGGGCCTCAGCTGGGGCCAACGTCCTGACTTTC	CASSPGASAGANVLTF
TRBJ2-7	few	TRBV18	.	TGTGCCAGCTCACCCACTGACAGCCACTCCTACGAGCAGTACTTC	CASSPTDSHSYEQYF
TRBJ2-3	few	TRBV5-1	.	TGCGCCAGCAGCTTGGCCGGGGCAGAAACAGATACGCAGTATTTT	CASSLAGAETDTQYF
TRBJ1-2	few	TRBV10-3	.	TGTGCCACGGGGGGGGCAGACCTCTATGGCTACACCTTC	CATGGADLYGYTF
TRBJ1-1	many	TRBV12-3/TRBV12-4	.	TGTGCCAGCAGTTTATGGGGCAGGTACACTGAAGCTTTCTTT	CASSLWGRYTEAFF
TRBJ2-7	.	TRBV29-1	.	TGCAGCGTTGAAGATCTTGGAGGTTACGAGCAGTACTTC	CSVEDLGGYEQYF
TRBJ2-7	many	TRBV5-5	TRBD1	TGTGCCAGCAGCCAACAAGGGACAGGCAGCGAGCAGTACTTC	CASSQQGTGSEQYF
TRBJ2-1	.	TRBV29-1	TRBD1	TGCAGCGTTGAGGGACAGGGGCGCTACAATGAGCAGTTCTTC	CSVEGQGRYNEQFF
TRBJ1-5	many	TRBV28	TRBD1	TGTGCCAGCAGACGGGTATCGGACAGGCGGAATCAGCCCCAGCATTTT	CASRRVSDRRNQPQHF
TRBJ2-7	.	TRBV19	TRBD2	TGTGCCAGTAGTATCCGGGGGGAGATGTCCTACGAGCAGTACTTC	CASSIRGEMSYEQYF
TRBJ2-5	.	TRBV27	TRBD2	TGTGCCAGCAGTTTATGGGCGGGAGCCCAAGAGACCCAGTACTTC	CASSLWAGAQETQYF
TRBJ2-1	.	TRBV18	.	TGTGCCAGCTCACCCACGGACAGTCGGGCCTACAATGAGCAGTTCTTC	CASSPTDSRAYNEQFF
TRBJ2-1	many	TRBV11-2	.	TGTGCCAGCAGCGCCCGGGTGGGGGTTGCATACAATGAGCAGTTCTTC	CASSARVGVAYNEQFF
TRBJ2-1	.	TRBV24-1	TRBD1	TGTGCCACCACAGCCGGGACAGACGCTAACAATGAGCAGTTCTTC	CATTAGTDANNEQFF
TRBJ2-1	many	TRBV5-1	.	TGCGCCAGCAGCAGGAGGTGGGACCTATTAGGGCAGTTCTTC	CASSRRWDLLGQFF
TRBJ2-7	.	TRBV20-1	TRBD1	TGCAGTGCTAGAGATAGGGAAGGGGGCCCTTTCAGCTCCTACGAGCAGTACTTC	CSARDREGGPFSSYEQYF
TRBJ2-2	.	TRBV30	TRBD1	TGTGCCTGGATGGCCCCAGGGGGCGCGAACACCGGGGAGCTGTTTTTT	CAWMAPGGANTGELFF
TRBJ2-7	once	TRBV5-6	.	TGTGCCAGCAGCTTGGCCCAGATGTTCCCCTACGAGCAGTACTTC	CASSLAQMFPYEQYF
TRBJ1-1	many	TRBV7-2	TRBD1	TGTGCCAGCAGACCTATGACAGGGAGTACTGAAGCTTTCTTT	CASRPMTGSTEAFF
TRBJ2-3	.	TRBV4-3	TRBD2	TGCGCCAGCAGCCAAGATCCCAGCGGGGTTACCAGGAATACGCAGTATTTT	CASSQDPSGVTRNTQYF
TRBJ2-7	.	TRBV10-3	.	TGTGCCATCAGTGAGAGGGGAGTCTACGAGCAGTACTTC	CAISERGVYEQYF
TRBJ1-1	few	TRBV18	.	TGTGCCAGCTCACCCGGCCTACTAAGGGAAGCTTTCTTT	CASSPGLLREAFF
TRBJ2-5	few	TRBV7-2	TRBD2	TGTGCCAGCAGCTTACCAGGACTAGCGGGAGTGCGCTCGAAAGAGACCCAGTACTTC	CASSLPGLAGVRSKETQYF
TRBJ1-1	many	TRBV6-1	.	TGTGCCAGCAGGTTATATGAGGAAGCTTTCTTT	CASRLYEEAFF
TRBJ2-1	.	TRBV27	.	TGTGCCAGCAGTTTAGGCTACACCTTCTCCTACAATGAGCAGTTCTTC	CASSLGYTFSYNEQFF
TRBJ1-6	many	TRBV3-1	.	TGTGCCAGCAGCCAAGAATCGAGTTCTTACTCACCCCTCCACTTT	CASSQESSSYSPLHF
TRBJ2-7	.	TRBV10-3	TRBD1	TGTGCCATCAGTGAGGACAGGGGTTACGAGCAGTACTTC	CAISEDRGYEQYF
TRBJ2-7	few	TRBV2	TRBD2	TGTGCCAGCAGTCCCCTAGCGGGAGGGGACGAGCAGTACTTC	CASSPLAGGDEQYF
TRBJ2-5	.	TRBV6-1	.	TGTGCCAGCAGGTTGGAAGAGACCCAGTACTTC	CASRLEETQYF
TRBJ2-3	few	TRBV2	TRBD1	TGTGCCAGCAGCCGGACAGGGGTTAACACAGATACGCAGTATTTT	CASSRTGVNTDTQYF
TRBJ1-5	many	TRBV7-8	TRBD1	TGTGCCAGCAGCTTAGCAAGGACAGGGGCCAATCAGCCCCAGCATTTT	CASSLARTGANQPQHF
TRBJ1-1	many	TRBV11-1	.	TGTGCCAGCAGCTTAGGAAGGGACACTGAAGCTTTCTTT	CASSLGRDTEAFF
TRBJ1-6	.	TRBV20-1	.	TGCAGTGCTAGAGATGGGAGTAATTCACCCCTCCACTTT	CSARDGSNSPLHF
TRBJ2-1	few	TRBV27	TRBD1	TGTGCCAGCAGCCTTCAGCCGGACAGGGTACACAATGAGCAGTTCTTC	CASSLQPDRVHNEQFF
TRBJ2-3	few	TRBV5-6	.	TGTGCCAGCAGCCCGACAATGGACGGGAATACGCAGTATTTT	CASSPTMDGNTQYF
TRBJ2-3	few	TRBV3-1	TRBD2	TGTGCCAGCAGCCAAGGGGACTACCGACCCCAGTATTTT	CASSQGDYRPQYF
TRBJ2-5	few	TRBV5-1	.	TGTGCCAGCAGCTTGACACTAGACGAGACCCAGTACTTC	CASSLTLDETQYF
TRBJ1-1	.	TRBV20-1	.	TGCAGTGCTCCCCCGAATAGACAGAACACTGAAGCTTTCTTT	CSAPPNRQNTEAFF
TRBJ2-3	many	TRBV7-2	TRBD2	TGTGCCAGCAGCTTAGCTGTCGCGGGAGTACTCCGGGATACGCAGTATTTT	CASSLAVAGVLRDTQYF
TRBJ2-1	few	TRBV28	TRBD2	TGTGCCAGCAGTCCGGAGACTAGCGGGAGCCCTCACGGCAATGAGCAGTTCTTC	CASSPETSGSPHGNEQFF
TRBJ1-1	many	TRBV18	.	TGTGCCAGCTCACCAGTACGGAGCGTTCCGGGGGCTTTCTTT	CASSPVRSVPGAFF
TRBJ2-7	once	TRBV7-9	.	TGTGCCAGCAGCTTAGGACGCCCAAGAGACGAGCAGTACTTC	CASSLGRPRDEQYF
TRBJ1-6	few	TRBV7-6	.	TGTGCCAGCAGCTCGGACAACAGCTTGGTGGATTCACCCCTCCACTTT	CASSSDNSLVDSPLHF
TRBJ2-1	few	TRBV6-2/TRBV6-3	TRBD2	TGTGCCAGCAGTTACTCTCTGACGGGACTAGCGGGAGATGAGCAGTTCTTC	CASSYSLTGLAGDEQFF
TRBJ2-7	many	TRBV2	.	TGTGCCAGCAGTGAATGGGGGGGGCCCAAAGCCTACGAGCAGTACTTC	CASSEWGGPKAYEQYF